This passage covers 21 T cell receptor beta chains from one sample sequenced in a study of blood T cells in healthy people across ages. With a J-beta primer mix and a sample-barcoded 5' primer, a second PCR ran about 7 to 11 cycles. TCRdb redid the calling of the 5' RACE reads with MiXCR, one entry per CDR3 protein. The sample has approximately 1,000,000 distinct CDR3 sequences, under 55% seen once. The specimen was blood. These receptors originate from an older woman in good health.

V is TRBV11-2 and J is TRBJ2-7; 8 bases match TRBD2. From germline, CDR1 is SGHAT and CDR2 FQNNGV. J was trimmed by 3 bases and V by 2 bases; bases with no gene match: 9. The CDR3 totals 16 residues. The DNA of the CDR3 is TGTGCCAGCAGCTTAACGGCGGGAGGAGCTGACTACGAGCAGTACTTC. This sequence encodes CASSLTAGGADYEQYF.

The genes are TRBV9 and TRBJ2-1; D not resolved. The CDR3 is made up of 12 amino acids. V lost 2 bases to trimming and J lost 5 bases, with 5 bases between them. Germline CDR1 is SGDLS and CDR2 is YYNGEE. Here the CDR3 DNA reads TGTGCCAGCAGCGTCTGGGACAATGAGCAGTTCTTC. This gives the protein CASSVWDNEQFF.

The chain has TRBV9 and TRBJ2-1; no firm D call. The last part of the DNA fits TRBJ2-7 better; the J call may be wrong. The CDR3 totals 16 residues. Germline CDR1 and CDR2: SGDLS and YYNGEE. The CDR3 is CASSADGPASYNEQYF. CDR3 DNA sequence: TGTGCCAGCAGCGCAGACGGCCCGGCCTCCTACAATGAGCAGTACTTC.

The chain is built from TRBV7-8 and TRBJ2-7; 12 positions agree with TRBD2. The CDR3 contains 16 residues. Losses at the gene ends were 3 bases for V and 0 bases for J; bases not matched to a gene: 3. Germline lookup yields CDR1 SGHVS and CDR2 FQNEAQ. CDR3 amino acids: CASSFQTSGSSYEQYF. CDR3 sequence (DNA): TGTGCCAGCAGCTTCCAGACTAGCGGGAGCTCCTACGAGCAGTACTTC.

The rearrangement uses TRBV15 and TRBJ2-1; the D is unclear. Germline V gene data show CDR1 as LNHNV and CDR2 as YYDKDF (reference sequence). V gave up 3 bases and J gave up 0 bases, with 9 bases separating them. The CDR3 is 15 amino acids. CDR3 DNA sequence: TGTGCCACCAGCAGGCCCTCAGGCTCCTACAATGAGCAGTTCTTC. It codes for CATSRPSGSYNEQFF.

In this sample, this clonotype turned up many times. The chain couples TRBV20-1 to TRBJ2-7, with a tentative D call TRBD2 (5 bases). This CDR3 is built from 14 residues. Germline CDR1 and CDR2: DFQATT and SNEGSKA (reference sequence). Trimming took 6 bases from V and 1 from J, leaving 16 bases between them. CDR3 region: CSASKRDRSYEQYF. The CDR3 DNA is TGCAGTGCCTCGAAGAGGGATAGATCCTACGAGCAGTACTTC.

This clonotype was detected many times. The J gene is TRBJ2-5, the V gene TRBV4-1, with D maybe TRBD2 (5 bases). Germline CDR1 and CDR2: MGHRA and YSYEKL. The CDR3 runs to 12 residues. V was trimmed by 1 base and J by 11 bases, leaving 11 bases between them. CDR3 nucleotides: TGCGCCAGCAGCCAAGCCTACGGGGAACAGTACTTC. As protein: CASSQAYGEQYF.

This chain links TRBV20-1 with TRBJ1-5, with a possible D match to TRBD1 (6 bases). CDR1 and CDR2 (germline): DFQATT, SNEGSKA (reference sequence). Trimming removed 6 bases from V and 0 bases from J, with 9 bases in between. The CDR3 spans 13 residues. For the CDR3, the DNA is TGCAGTGCCTACAGGGCTAGCAATCAGCCCCAGCATTTT. Translated: CSAYRASNQPQHF.

Turning to this clonotype: A junction end diverges from the germline sequence, so it may reflect a read error. The CDR3 loop is CASTQGSGAQETQYF. Written as DNA, the CDR3 is TGTGCCAGCACCCAAGGGTCGGGAGCTCAAGAGACCCAGTACTTC. The V gene is TRBV14, the J gene TRBJ2-5; a possible D gene is TRBD2 (6 bases). The CDR3 sequence is 15 residues long. CDR1 is SGHDN, CDR2 FVKESK, per germline.

This clonotype was found once. This chain joins TRBV5-1 and TRBJ2-1, with 7 bases lining up with TRBD2. The CDR3 is 15 amino acids. The germline CDR1 and CDR2 sequences are SGHRS and YFSETQ. V lost 4 bases to trimming and J lost 6 bases; unmatched junction nucleotides: 10. In nucleotides, the CDR3 is TGCGCCAGCAGCCTCAGACTAGCAGAGTCCAATGAGCAGTTCTTC. As protein: CASSLRLAESNEQFF.

The genes are TRBV3-1 and TRBJ2-7, with 11 bases that match TRBD2. Germline assignment: CDR1 LGHDT and CDR2 YNNKEL (reference sequence). CDR3 length: 15 amino acids. V lost 4 bases, J lost 10 bases, and 12 bases stayed unmatched. For the CDR3, the DNA is TGTGCCAGCAGCCGGAGACTAGCGGGGACAACGGGACAGTACTTC. This gives the protein CASSRRLAGTTGQYF.

The rearrangement links TRBV25-1 to TRBJ2-5, with a weak D call TRBD1 (6 bases). Germline V CDR1 and CDR2: MGHDK, SYGVNS. The CDR3 spans 15 residues. Trimming took 2 bases from V and 3 from J, leaving 13 bases between them. CDR3 amino acids: CASSEATGKEETQYF. CDR3 nucleotides: TGTGCCAGCAGTGAAGCTACAGGGAAGGAAGAGACCCAGTACTTC.

This chain joins TRBV3-1 and TRBJ2-1; possible D gene TRBD2, 6 bases. The J call is doubtful: the DNA matches TRBJ2-7 better. The CDR3 extends over 17 amino acids. Germline lookup yields CDR1 LGHDT and CDR2 YNNKEL (reference sequence). CDR3 in amino acids: CASSLLLATSSYNEQYF. CDR3 sequence (DNA): TGTGCCAGCAGCTTACTTCTAGCGACCAGCTCCTACAATGAGCAGTACTTC.

There are a few counts of this clonotype. V and J are TRBV27 and TRBJ2-1; TRBD1 matches at 7 bases. The CDR3 is 14 residues long. Germline CDR1 and CDR2: MNHEY and SMNVEV (reference sequence). Trimming took 0 bases from V and 5 from J; bases not matched to a gene: 1. The CDR3 loop is CASSLSTGNNEQFF. The CDR3 bases are TGTGCCAGCAGTTTATCGACAGGGAACAATGAGCAGTTCTTC.

This clonotype came up a few times. This rearrangement joins TRBV10-1 to TRBJ2-3; 7 bases line up with TRBD2. The CDR3 loop spans 15 amino acids. V gave up 6 bases and J gave up 4 bases; unmatched junction bases: 10. Germline V gene data show CDR1 as WNHNN and CDR2 as SYGVQD (reference sequence). This CDR3 reads CASRLGRESSDTQYF. CDR3 nucleotides: TGCGCCAGCAGGTTAGGGCGGGAGAGTTCAGATACGCAGTATTTT.

The chain carries TRBV6-2 or TRBV6-3 and TRBJ2-1; unclear D gene. With 2 bases removed from V and 7 bases from J, the gap between germline ends came to 3 bases. Germline V lookup: CDR1 MNHEY, CDR2 SVGEGT. This CDR3 has 11 residues. CDR3 nucleotide sequence: TGTGCCAGCAGTTACCAAAATGAGCAGTTCTTC. Residues: CASSYQNEQFF.

This chain uses TRBV12-3 or TRBV12-4 with TRBJ2-3; D unresolved. The CDR3 loop spans 12 amino acids. V was clipped by 1 base and J by 6 bases, with 5 bases between them. For the CDR3, the DNA is TGTGCCAGCAGTTTAGTTTGGGATACGCAGTATTTT. Its protein product is CASSLVWDTQYF.

This clonotype has a handful of counts. CDR3 coding DNA: TGTGCCAGCAGTTTCCTCACGGATAATAATTCACCCCTCCACTTT. This translates into CASSFLTDNNSPLHF. The V and J genes are TRBV27 and TRBJ1-6, with D uncertain. The CDR3 consists of 15 residues. V dropped 3 bases and J dropped 5 bases, with 11 bases sitting between them. Looked up from germline, CDR1 is MNHEY and CDR2 is SMNVEV (reference sequence).

The chain carries TRBV12-3 or TRBV12-4 and TRBJ1-6, with D unclear. The CDR3 totals 14 residues. The V gene lost 6 bases and the J gene lost 10 bases, with 16 bases spanning the gap. The CDR3 DNA follows: TGTGCCAGCAGCCTGGGAACCACGATGTCACCCCTCCACTTT. It encodes CASSLGTTMSPLHF.

J is TRBJ1-5 and V is TRBV20-1; D call uncertain. Between the trimmed V and J ends, which lost 1 base and 6 bases, there was a span of 4 bases. Germline V gene sequence: CDR1 DFQATT, CDR2 SNEGSKA (reference sequence). The CDR3 consists of 11 residues. The CDR3 bases are TGCAGTGCTAGAGGGACTCAGCCCCAGCATTTT. Translating it yields CSARGTQPQHF.

The chain is built from TRBV7-6 and TRBJ2-1, with 8 bases lining up with TRBD2. The germline V gene encodes CDR1 SGHVS and CDR2 FNYEAQ. The CDR3 covers 15 residues. The ends lost 3 bases at V and 3 bases at J; junction bases unmatched: 4. The CDR3 DNA reads TGTGCCAGCAGCTTCACGGGACTAGACTACAATGAGCAGTTCTTC. It encodes CASSFTGLDYNEQFF.